The 21 T cell receptor beta chains below were found in one sample sequenced in a study of tumor-infiltrating lymphocytes in oesophageal squamous cell carcinoma. TCRdb re-derived calls from the PCR reads in MiXCR, one entry per CDR3 protein. The table includes just over 15,000 distinct CDR3 sequences, around half detected once. The material sequenced was esophageal tumor tissue. The origin of the receptors is a female donor with esophageal squamous cell carcinoma.

This clonotype was found many times. The rearrangement uses TRBV27 and TRBJ2-3; TRBD2 matches at 10 bases. J gave up 1 base and V 3 bases, and 7 bases lay outside the gene matches. The CDR3 totals 17 residues. The germline V gene encodes CDR1 MNHEY and CDR2 SMNVEV (reference sequence). CDR3 sequence reads: CASSFEVSGRGTDTQYF. CDR3 coding DNA: TGTGCCAGCAGTTTCGAGGTCAGCGGGAGGGGCACAGATACGCAGTATTTT.

This clonotype was detected only once. The gene calls are TRBV20-1 and TRBJ1-1; 8 bases map to TRBD1. V lost 5 bases to trimming and J lost 6 bases; unmatched junction nucleotides: 5. This CDR3 is built from 12 residues. Germline lookup yields CDR1 DFQATT and CDR2 SNEGSKA (reference sequence). The chain's CDR3 is CSAAHRGAEAFF. CDR3 sequence (DNA): TGCAGTGCTGCACACAGGGGGGCTGAAGCTTTCTTT.

J is TRBJ2-1 and V is TRBV5-6; 7 bases fit TRBD1. Per germline, CDR1 SGHDT and CDR2 YYEEEE. The CDR3 has 17 amino acids. Trimming at V came to 2 bases and at J to 4 bases, leaving 12 bases not matched to a gene. CDR3 loop: CASSFRDVGTAYNEQFF. The CDR3 DNA follows: TGTGCCAGCAGCTTTCGGGACGTAGGGACAGCGTACAATGAGCAGTTCTTC.

This clonotype has more than one count but fewer than ten. The germline gene is not matched at one end of the junction; a read error may be the cause. The chain joins TRBV7-6 to TRBJ2-1; tentative D call: TRBD1 (6 bases). The length of the CDR3 is 15 residues. Germline V CDR1 and CDR2: SGHVS, FNYEAQ. CDR3 region: CASSLFFAGENEQFF. In DNA, the CDR3 is TGTGCTAGCAGCTTATTTTTTGCAGGGGAAAATGAGCAGTTCTTC.

The chain recombines TRBV7-2 with TRBJ2-3; D is ambiguous. The J call is uncertain, as TRBJ2-7 better fits the DNA end. Germline V gives CDR1 SGHTA, CDR2 FQGNSA. The CDR3 is 14 amino acids. The CDR3 nucleotides are TGTGCCAGCAGCTTACCCAGTGAGGTCCGCGAGCAGTACTTC. Residues: CASSLPSEVREQYF.

The V gene is TRBV24-1, the J gene TRBJ2-1; D may be TRBD2 (6 bases). The CDR3 runs 14 residues. CDR1 is KGHDR, CDR2 SFDVKD, per germline. The germline V and J ends were trimmed by 5 bases and 4 bases, with 11 bases remaining between them. CDR3 sequence reads: CATSAREVYNEQFF. The CDR3 DNA is TGTGCCACCAGTGCCAGGGAGGTTTACAATGAGCAGTTCTTC.

J is TRBJ2-1 and V is TRBV4-1, with TRBD2 matching 8 bases. This CDR3 contains 18 residues. Losses at the gene ends were 9 bases for V and 0 bases for J; bases not matched to a gene: 16. Germline V gene lookup returns CDR1 MGHRA and CDR2 YSYEKL. DNA of the CDR3: TGCGCCAGGGTTGGCGGGAGGCATTTGGAAAGCTCCTACAATGAGCAGTTCTTC. Encoded protein: CARVGGRHLESSYNEQFF.

Notes on this clonotype: Germline is not matched at one junction end, which may reflect a read error. This chain links TRBV7-8 with TRBJ2-3; tentative D call: TRBD2 (5 bases). CDR1 is SGHVS and CDR2 is FQNEAQ in the germline V gene. The CDR3 has 12 residues. CDR3 nucleotides: TGTGCCAGCAGCTTAGCCCGGGGAAACACTTTCTTT. This codes for CASSLARGNTFF.

There are many counts of this clonotype. The V gene is TRBV2, the J gene TRBJ2-1, with TRBD2 matching over 11 bases. Germline trimming cut 7 bases from V and 6 bases from J; bases unmatched to any gene: 8. Germline values: CDR1 SNHLY, CDR2 FYNNEI. The CDR3 is made up of 15 amino acids. The CDR3 loop is CASTSSGRAGNEQFF. CDR3 DNA sequence: TGTGCCAGCACTAGTAGCGGGAGGGCCGGCAATGAGCAGTTCTTC.

Details on this clonotype: One end of the junction is discordant with germline, which a read error may explain. This chain joins TRBV9 and TRBJ2-1, with a weak D call TRBD1 (5 bases). The CDR3 runs 12 residues. In germline, CDR1 is SGDLS, CDR2 YYNGEE. In DNA, the CDR3 is TGTGCCAGCAGCAAGGGGTTGGCAGGCCCGTACTTC. The encoded protein is CASSKGLAGPYF.

This chain joins TRBV3-1 and TRBJ2-4; TRBD2 aligns across 11 bases. The end of the DNA aligns better with TRBJ2-1, so the J call may be wrong. In germline, CDR1 is LGHDT, CDR2 YNNKEL (reference sequence). The CDR3 sequence is 17 residues long. The CDR3 region is CASSHSTSGRGSYEQFF. The CDR3, as DNA: TGTGCCAGCAGCCACTCCACTAGCGGGAGAGGTTCCTACGAGCAGTTCTTC.

This chain connects TRBV5-1 to TRBJ2-1, with a possible D match to TRBD1 (6 bases). CDR1 and CDR2 (germline): SGHRS, YFSETQ. The V end was cut by 3 bases, the J end by 7 bases, with 14 bases between. This CDR3 has 14 amino acids. The CDR3 here is CASSSQFGQNEQFF. For the CDR3, the DNA is TGCGCCAGCAGCTCTCAGTTTGGACAGAATGAGCAGTTCTTC.

The rearrangement links TRBV28 to TRBJ2-1; D is unresolved. Germline CDR1 MDHEN, CDR2 SYDVKM. Trimming removed 8 bases from V and 8 bases from J, with 10 bases in between. The length of the CDR3 is 11 residues. In nucleotides, the CDR3 is TGTGCCAGCGGACGCTTGGATGAGCAGTTCTTC. Translating gives CASGRLDEQFF. Full variable domain (missing parts from reference TRBV28 and TRBJ2-1): DVKVTQSSRYLVKRTGEKVFLECVQDMDHENMFWYRQDPGLGLRLIYFSYDVKMKEKGDIPEGYSVSREKKERFSLILESASTNQTSMYLCASGRLDEQFFGPGTRLTVL.

The count of this clonotype is one. The chain recombines TRBV6-9 with TRBJ2-6; D remains unclear. CDR3 length equals 14 residues. The germline CDR1 and CDR2 sequences are MNHGY and SVAAGI. V was trimmed by 6 bases and J by 2 bases, leaving 8 bases between them. This CDR3 reads CASSKYAGANVLTF. CDR3 nucleotide sequence: TGTGCCAGCAGCAAGTATGCTGGGGCCAACGTCCTGACTTTC.

The chain has TRBV11-1 and TRBJ1-1; 7 bases match TRBD1. The CDR3 extends over 15 amino acids. Germline-derived CDR1 and CDR2 are SGHAT and FQDESV (reference sequence). V dropped 1 base and J dropped 5; count of bases not matched to a gene: 7. CDR3 region: CASSLDRGRVTEAFF. The CDR3 DNA reads TGTGCCAGCAGCTTAGACAGGGGTAGAGTTACTGAAGCTTTCTTT.

This clonotype was picked up a small number of times. This is likely a read error, given that the CDR3 carries no conserved phenylalanine or tryptophan at its end. No DNA is shown, since the ends of the CDR3 on it are uncertain; the CDR3 is the one TCRdb lists. The chain couples TRBV6-1 to TRBJ2-5; the DNA was not used to check the table's D call, TRBD1. CDR1 and CDR2 from the germline V gene are MNHNS and SASEGT. From its first to its last residue, the CDR3 has 13 amino acids. CDR3 region: CASSYVIEQYFGA.

With respect to this clonotype: The conserved phenylalanine or tryptophan is not found at the CDR3 terminus, so this likely reflects a read error. No DNA is shown, since the ends of the CDR3 on it are uncertain; the CDR3 is the one TCRdb lists. The chain employs TRBV11-2 and TRBJ2-5; the table's D call TRBD1 went unverified against the DNA. CDR1 is SGHAT and CDR2 is FQNNGV in the germline V gene. The CDR3 sequence runs 16 residues, both termini included. The CDR3 sequence: CASSLGFPAAGYTFGS.

The chain links TRBV7-2 to TRBJ2-1; weak D call: TRBD2 (6 bases). The germline CDR1 and CDR2 sequences are SGHTA and FQGNSA. CDR3 length equals 16 residues. V shed 0 bases and J shed 10 bases, with 19 bases lying between them. CDR3 in amino acids: CASSLASASVAYEQFF. For the CDR3, the DNA is TGTGCCAGCAGCTTAGCGAGTGCTAGCGTGGCCTACGAGCAGTTCTTC.

The chain couples TRBV7-2 to TRBJ2-1; possibly TRBD2 for D (5 bases). This CDR3 region has 14 residues. Germline assignment: CDR1 SGHTA and CDR2 FQGNSA. The V end was cut by 1 base, the J end by 7 bases, with 11 bases between. For the CDR3, the DNA is TGTGCCAGCAGCTTAGAGTCCGGGAAGAATGAGCAGTTCTTC. Translating it yields CASSLESGKNEQFF.

CDR3 DNA: TGTGCCAGCAGCTTAAATTTTGTGAATAGGGCCTACAATGAGCAGTTCTTC. Its translation is CASSLNFVNRAYNEQFF. V and J are TRBV7-2 and TRBJ2-1; D is unresolved. The CDR3 loop spans 17 amino acids. Germline CDR1 SGHTA, CDR2 FQGNSA. V lost 2 bases and J lost 2, with 16 bases in between.

By share of the sample, this clonotype is medium-sized (0.01 to 0.1%). The chain carries TRBV5-6 and TRBJ1-1, with 7 bases identical to TRBD1. Losses at the gene ends were 4 bases for V and 4 bases for J; bases not matched to a gene: 10. The germline V gene encodes CDR1 SGHDT and CDR2 YYEEEE. The CDR3 loop spans 15 amino acids. Written as DNA, the CDR3 is TGTGCCAGCAGCATTGGGACAGTATCAGGCACTGAAGCTTTCTTT. Translating gives CASSIGTVSGTEAFF.